This entry describes one T cell receptor (beta chain). RNA totalling roughly 0.45 to 1 ug underwent reverse transcription with random hexamers. MiXCR, run by TCRdb on the immunoSEQ multiplex PCR reads, gives a single entry per CDR3 protein. This sample yields around 150,000 distinct CDR3 sequences, of which around 94% are seen a single time; around 0.14% belongs to the top ten. CD8+ and CD4+ T cells taken from blood had their TCR beta sequenced. This entry comes from a study of CD8 T cells in Susac syndrome. The TCR originated in a human donor in good health. The sample consisted of CD4+ T cells from PBMCs.

Written as DNA, the CDR3 is TGTGCCAGCAGCTTGGGGCAGCGACTCGAGCAGTACTTC. Amino acid sequence: CASSLGQRLEQYF. The chain has TRBV7-2 and TRBJ2-7; weak D call: TRBD1 (5 bases). Trimming left V 3 bases short and J 6 bases short, with 12 bases between. Germline assignment: CDR1 SGHTA and CDR2 FQGNSA. The CDR3 contains 13 residues. The variable domain in full, with the rest retrieved from reference TRBV7-2 and TRBJ2-7, is GAGVSQSPSNKVTEKGKDVELRCDPISGHTALYWYRQSLGQGLEFLIYFQGNSAPDKSGLPSDRFSAERTGGSVSTLTIQRTQQEDSAVYLCASSLGQRLEQYFGPGTRLTVT.